This T cell receptor (beta chain) was sequenced in a study of shared clonotypes between healthy human individuals. Regarding this clone: What it recognizes is unknown.

Donors, healthy HIV-negative adults, lacked recent acute infections or vaccinations. The CDR3 has 15 residues. Germline loops: CDR1 SEHNR, CDR2 FQNEAQ (reference sequence). V was trimmed by 2 bases and J by 0 bases, leaving 10 bases between them. The assay was immunoSEQ multiplex PCR, and TCRdb's table has in-frame clones only and misses some. The data show about 680,000 clones, 60% to 80% seen once. General study findings and limits: Clonotype sharing among the donors was expected to vary with sequencing depth.

The sample was memory CD4+ T cells sorted from blood. Subset: CD45RA-negative fraction. The genes are TRBV7-9 and TRBJ1-1; TRBD1 is a possible D gene (5 bases). The receptor was isolated from a woman in her 30s in good health. The DNA for the CDR3 is TGTGCCAGCAGCTTATCCGACAGTTTGAACACTGAAGCTTTCTTT. Encoded protein: CASSLSDSLNTEAFF.